These T cell receptor beta chains were read from a single sample in a study of CD8+CD57+ T cells in acquired aplastic anemia. TCRdb re-called the reads with MiXCR, one entry per CDR3 protein. The repertoire holds some 160,000 distinct CDR3 sequences, around half seen once, with 30% to 40% in the top ten. Input material: sorted CD4+, CD8+, or CD8+CD57+ T cells (not recorded which) from PBMCs. The source is a human donor with aplastic anemia. Both conserved end residues are part of each CDR3. A D gene is named only where the DNA matches it firmly. Clone size, where shown, is once, few, many, or a class for clones that have expanded.

v_gene: TRBV19; d_gene: NA; j_gene: TRBJ2-1; abundance: many; CDR3nt: TGTGCCAGTAGTATAGGACTACACAATGAGCAGTTCTTC; CDR3aa: CASSIGLHNEQFF
v_gene: TRBV29-1; d_gene: NA; j_gene: TRBJ1-2; abundance: many; CDR3nt: TGCAGCGTTGGAAGTGGCGGATCCTATGGCTACACCTTC; CDR3aa: CSVGSGGSYGYTF
v_gene: TRBV4-3; d_gene: NA; j_gene: TRBJ1-3; abundance: NA; CDR3nt: TGCGCCAGCAGCCAAGATTGGTATGGCCGCACCTCTGGAAACACCATATATTTT; CDR3aa: CASSQDWYGRTSGNTIYF
v_gene: TRBV6-1; d_gene: NA; j_gene: TRBJ2-1; abundance: few; CDR3nt: TGTGCCAGCAGTGAAGTAAGGGGAAATGAGCAGTTCTTC; CDR3aa: CASSEVRGNEQFF
v_gene: TRBV13; d_gene: TRBD1; j_gene: TRBJ1-1; abundance: NA; CDR3nt: TGTGCCAGCAGCTCGGCCACAGGGGCTTCTGAAGCTTTCTTT; CDR3aa: CASSSATGASEAFF
v_gene: TRBV2; d_gene: TRBD1; j_gene: TRBJ2-7; abundance: once; CDR3nt: TGTGCCAGCAGTTATTCCGGACAGGGGCCCTACGAGCAGTACTTC; CDR3aa: CASSYSGQGPYEQYF
v_gene: TRBV24-1; d_gene: TRBD1; j_gene: TRBJ2-1; abundance: NA; CDR3nt: TGTGCCACCAGTGACACCGACAGGGCTTCCTACAATGAGCAGTTCTTC; CDR3aa: CATSDTDRASYNEQFF
v_gene: TRBV7-2; d_gene: NA; j_gene: TRBJ2-3; abundance: NA; CDR3nt: TGTGCCAGCAGCTTACGGTTTCTGAATACGCAGTATTTT; CDR3aa: CASSLRFLNTQYF
v_gene: TRBV19; d_gene: NA; j_gene: TRBJ2-7; abundance: many; CDR3nt: TGTGCCAGTAGTATAGACGGAGGGGCCAACGAGCAGTACTTC; CDR3aa: CASSIDGGANEQYF
v_gene: TRBV5-8; d_gene: NA; j_gene: TRBJ2-3; abundance: NA; CDR3nt: TGTGCCAGCAGCCCGGGCCGCACAGATACGCAGTATTTT; CDR3aa: CASSPGRTDTQYF
v_gene: TRBV7-2; d_gene: TRBD2; j_gene: TRBJ2-3; abundance: many; CDR3nt: TGTGCCAGCGCTCTTTCAGGGAGGGACACAGATACGCAGTATTTT; CDR3aa: CASALSGRDTDTQYF
v_gene: TRBV9; d_gene: NA; j_gene: TRBJ1-1; abundance: NA; CDR3nt: TGTGCCAGCAGCGTAGAGGACACTGAAGCTTTCTTT; CDR3aa: CASSVEDTEAFF
v_gene: TRBV19; d_gene: NA; j_gene: TRBJ2-5; abundance: NA; CDR3nt: TGTGCCAGTAGTATAGAGAGTAGTATAAAGACCCAGTACTTC; CDR3aa: CASSIESSIKTQYF